The rows below give T cell receptor beta chains drawn from one sample of a study of blood T cell repertoires in COVID-19. Sequencing used immunoSEQ multiplex PCR; TCRdb keeps in-frame clones, though not all of them. The data contain about 200,000 clones, around 90% of them seen just once; the ten biggest clones take up around 6.9%. The specimen sequenced was peripheral blood. The receptor set was obtained from a man aged 55 to 69 who had recovered from COVID-19. CDR3s include the opening cysteine and the closing phenylalanine or tryptophan. A D gene is named only where the DNA matches it firmly. The size entry is marked missing in some rows and otherwise reads once, few, many or a size class.

CDR3aa,CDR3nt,j_gene,v_gene,d_gene,abundance
CASSIGGGGSYNEQFF,TGTGCCAGTAGTATTGGGGGCGGGGGATCGTACAATGAGCAGTTCTTC,TRBJ2-1,TRBV19,NA,NA
CASSSLLTGFNSPLHF,TGTGCCAGCAGCTCACTCCTCACAGGGTTCAATTCACCCCTCCACTTT,TRBJ1-6,TRBV11-2,NA,NA
CASRSGIEAFF,TGTGCCAGCCGGTCCGGGATTGAAGCTTTCTTT,TRBJ1-1,TRBV12-3/TRBV12-4,NA,NA
CASQTGTGNTIYF,TGTGCCAGCCAGACAGGGACAGGAAACACCATATATTTT,TRBJ1-3,TRBV9,TRBD1,NA
CASSEFGGGLYNEQFF,TGTGCCAGCAGTGAATTTGGCGGGGGGCTATACAATGAGCAGTTCTTC,TRBJ2-1,TRBV6-4,TRBD2,NA
CASSEGGGVSNQPQHF,TGTGCCAGCAGTGAAGGGGGGGGCGTGAGCAATCAGCCCCAGCATTTT,TRBJ1-5,TRBV6-1,NA,NA
CASSYPGTANYGYTF,TGTGCCAGCAGTTACCCGGGGACAGCTAACTATGGCTACACCTTC,TRBJ1-2,TRBV6-2/TRBV6-3,TRBD1,NA
CASSYSMGTSGRVTYNEQFF,TGTGCCAGCAGTTACTCAATGGGGACTAGCGGGAGGGTCACCTACAATGAGCAGTTCTTC,TRBJ2-1,TRBV6-2/TRBV6-3,TRBD2,NA
CASSPNQGLYEQYF,TGTGCCAGCAGCCCAAACCAGGGACTTTACGAGCAGTACTTC,TRBJ2-7,TRBV7-8,NA,NA
CASSSRGANYGYTF,TGTGCCAGTAGTAGCAGGGGGGCTAACTATGGCTACACCTTC,TRBJ1-2,TRBV19,TRBD1,once
CASSASGDGYTF,TGTGCCAGCAGTGCCTCCGGAGATGGCTACACCTTC,TRBJ1-2,TRBV6-1,NA,NA
CASRAGNEQFF,TGTGCCAGCAGGGCAGGGAATGAGCAGTTCTTC,TRBJ2-1,TRBV25-1,NA,NA
CASSSGLAVVETQYF,TGTGCCAGCAGCTCTGGGCTAGCCGTGGTGGAGACCCAGTACTTC,TRBJ2-5,TRBV9,NA,NA
CASNRGRRNTIYF,TGCGCCAGCAACAGGGGGCGAAGAAACACCATATATTTT,TRBJ1-3,TRBV23-1,TRBD1,NA
CATHTANTGELFF,TGTGCTACCCATACAGCGAACACCGGGGAGCTGTTTTTT,TRBJ2-2,TRBV6-6,NA,NA
CASSPLGAGTGGLEEQYF,TGTGCCAGCTCACCACTGGGGGCCGGGACAGGGGGCCTAGAGGAGCAGTACTTC,TRBJ2-7,TRBV18,TRBD1,once
CASSIETPAGVSGNTIYF,TGTGCCAGTAGTATAGAGACACCGGCCGGGGTCTCTGGAAACACCATATATTTT,TRBJ1-3,TRBV19,NA,NA
CASGPSGGGETQYF,TGTGCTAGTGGCCCTAGCGGGGGGGGAGAGACCCAGTACTTC,TRBJ2-5,TRBV12-5,TRBD2,once
CASVGLAGGPETQYF,TGCGCCAGCGTAGGACTAGCGGGGGGGCCGGAGACCCAGTACTTC,TRBJ2-5,TRBV5-1,TRBD2,NA
CASSRGERVDIQYF,TGTGCCAGTAGTCGGGGTGAGAGAGTCGACATTCAGTACTTC,TRBJ2-4,TRBV19,NA,NA
CASSIDAGETQYF,TGTGCCAGTAGTATAGATGCCGGAGAGACCCAGTACTTC,TRBJ2-5,TRBV19,NA,NA
CASSLGQGSGETQYF,TGTGCCAGCAGCTTGGGCCAGGGGAGCGGAGAGACCCAGTACTTC,TRBJ2-5,TRBV5-4,NA,NA
CASSLDVLAGSGELFF,TGTGCCAGCAGCTTGGACGTACTAGCGGGATCCGGGGAGCTGTTTTTT,TRBJ2-2,TRBV5-4,TRBD2,NA
CASSIRSAVQPQHF,TGTGCCAGTAGTATCCGATCCGCAGTTCAGCCCCAGCATTTT,TRBJ1-5,TRBV19,NA,NA
CASSWRTETSYSNQPQHF,TGTGCCAGCAGCTGGAGGACAGAAACTTCCTATAGCAATCAGCCCCAGCATTTT,TRBJ1-5,TRBV7-2,NA,NA
CSAHHYGYTF,TGCAGTGCTCATCATTATGGCTACACCTTC,TRBJ1-2,TRBV20-1,NA,NA
CASSGGSGPLGADTQYF,TGTGCCAGCAGCGGGGGGAGCGGGCCTTTGGGAGCAGATACGCAGTATTTT,TRBJ2-3,TRBV7-2,NA,NA
CAISVGQAITEAFF,TGTGCCATCAGTGTAGGACAGGCGATCACTGAAGCTTTCTTT,TRBJ1-1,TRBV10-3,TRBD1,once
CATSESGTGSNGELFF,TGTGCCACCAGTGAATCCGGGACAGGGAGTAACGGGGAGCTGTTTTTT,TRBJ2-2,TRBV24-1,TRBD1,NA
CASSSDRGPYNEQFF,TGTGCCAGCAGCTCGGACAGGGGGCCCTACAATGAGCAGTTCTTC,TRBJ2-1,TRBV7-2,TRBD1,NA
CASRPRTGVNTEAFF,TGTGCCAGCAGACCCAGGACAGGGGTGAACACTGAAGCTTTCTTT,TRBJ1-1,TRBV4-2,TRBD1,NA
CAWSDQGSSYNEQFF,TGTGCCTGGAGTGATCAGGGAAGCTCCTACAATGAGCAGTTCTTC,TRBJ2-1,TRBV30,NA,NA
CASSTWGATDTQYF,TGTGCCAGTAGTACGTGGGGAGCCACAGATACGCAGTATTTT,TRBJ2-3,TRBV19,NA,NA
CASSYRRGTGYTF,TGTGCCAGCAGTTACCGCAGGGGAACGGGGTACACCTTC,TRBJ1-2,TRBV6-5,NA,NA
CASSQVTGGSNQPQHF,TGCGCCAGCAGCCAAGTTACAGGGGGCAGCAATCAGCCCCAGCATTTT,TRBJ1-5,TRBV4-1,TRBD1,NA
CASSLTAGAAFEKLFF,TGCGCCAGCAGCTTGACGGCAGGGGCTGCATTTGAAAAACTGTTTTTT,TRBJ1-4,TRBV5-1,NA,NA
CASSLQGTGGIDTQYF,TGTGCCAGCAGCCTGCAGGGGACAGGGGGAATAGATACGCAGTATTTT,TRBJ2-3,TRBV5-4,TRBD1,NA
CASSPGPRQGGDTQYF,TGTGCCAGCAGCCCCGGCCCTCGACAAGGAGGAGATACGCAGTATTTT,TRBJ2-3,TRBV7-3,NA,NA
CASSLTGGYGYTF,TGTGCCAGCAGCTTAACAGGGGGTTATGGCTACACCTTC,TRBJ1-2,TRBV28,TRBD1,NA
CASSFGTAVNTEAFF,TGTGCCAGCAGCTTCGGGACAGCCGTGAACACTGAAGCTTTCTTT,TRBJ1-1,TRBV7-9,TRBD1,NA
CASSQGRGGPYEQYF,TGTGCCAGCAGCCAAGGGCGGGGGGGGCCCTACGAGCAGTACTTC,TRBJ2-7,TRBV4-2,TRBD2,NA
CASSSRQGIYYEQYF,TGTGCCAGCAGCTCAAGACAGGGTATTTACTACGAGCAGTACTTC,TRBJ2-7,TRBV7-9,TRBD1,NA
CASSITGAMGYGYTF,TGTGCCAGTAGTATCACAGGGGCCATGGGCTATGGCTACACCTTC,TRBJ1-2,TRBV19,TRBD1,NA
CASSLEPSGGSPYEQYF,TGCGCCAGCAGCTTGGAGCCTAGCGGGGGGTCCCCCTACGAGCAGTACTTC,TRBJ2-7,TRBV5-1,TRBD2,NA
CASSEIAGGNNEQFF,TGTGCCAGCAGTGAGATAGCGGGAGGGAACAATGAGCAGTTCTTC,TRBJ2-1,TRBV6-1,TRBD2,NA
CASSPPPLGADNEKLFF,TGTGCCAGCAGCCCCCCCCCGCTAGGGGCAGATAATGAAAAACTGTTTTTT,TRBJ1-4,TRBV9,NA,NA